The 29 T cell receptor beta chains given below trace back to one sample, sequenced in a study of cytomegalovirus exposure and HLA in healthy donors. 60 Vbeta and 13 Jbeta primers were used in PCR. Sequencing was performed with immunoSEQ multiplex PCR; in TCRdb, only in-frame clones are kept and a portion is missing. Of 95,000 to 150,000 clones listed, more than 70% are singletons. The sample was PBMCs. All receptors derive from a man aged 30 to 45 in good health and CMV-seronegative.

There are a few counts of this clone. J is TRBJ2-5 and V is TRBV28, with 9 bases matching TRBD1. The J call may be mistaken, given a closer DNA end match to TRBJ2-7. CDR3 size: 15 residues. Germline-derived CDR1 and CDR2 are MDHEN and SYDVKM. CDR3 sequence: CASIERQGVIHEQYF. CDR3 DNA: TGTGCCAGCATTGAAAGACAGGGGGTAATCCACGAGCAGTACTTC.

As concerns this clone: This sample also contains other DNA sequences that code for the same CDR3. The rearrangement joins TRBV13 to TRBJ2-7; 7 bases agree with TRBD1. CDR3 length equals 14 residues. Germline V lookup: CDR1 PRHDT, CDR2 FYEKMQ (reference sequence). Trimming at V came to 2 bases and at J to 0 bases, leaving 1 base not matched to a gene. DNA of the CDR3: TGTGCCAGCAGCTTACCAGGGGGCTCCTACGAGCAGTACTTC. Translated: CASSLPGGSYEQYF.

The chain couples TRBV28 to TRBJ1-2, with D possibly TRBD1 on 6 matching bases. The V end was cut by 6 bases, the J end by 6 bases, with 17 bases between. CDR1 and CDR2 (germline): MDHEN, SYDVKM. The CDR3 extends over 14 amino acids. Here the CDR3 DNA reads TGTGCCAGCAGCCTAGTTGGGGGGGCGGATGGCTACACCTTC. Translation: CASSLVGGADGYTF.

The CDR3 region has the DNA TGCGCCAGCAGCGGAAACAAGGAGCTGACGCTTTCACAAGAGACCCAGTACTTC. Amino acid sequence: CASSGNKELTLSQETQYF. V and J are TRBV5-1 and TRBJ2-5; D is undetermined. The CDR3 totals 18 residues. Between the trimmed V and J ends, which lost 4 bases and 2 bases, there was a span of 24 bases. Germline assignment: CDR1 SGHRS and CDR2 YFSETQ.

DNA for the CDR3: TGTGCCAGCAGTTACCGGACAGGGGCCTACGAGCAGTACTTC. Its translation is CASSYRTGAYEQYF. The chain has TRBV7-6 and TRBJ2-7; 9 nucleotides align to TRBD1. V gave up 6 bases and J gave up 2 bases; unmatched junction bases: 5. Germline V CDR1 and CDR2: SGHVS, FNYEAQ. The CDR3 covers 14 residues.

V and J are TRBV29-1 and TRBJ2-7; the D gene is possibly TRBD1 (5 bases). The germline CDR1 and CDR2 sequences are SQVTM and ANQGSEA. There are 12 residues in the CDR3. V gave up 4 bases and J gave up 3 bases, with 10 bases separating them. The CDR3 loop reads CSVVGAIYEQYF. CDR3 coding DNA: TGCAGCGTTGTAGGGGCGATCTACGAGCAGTACTTC.

The chain couples TRBV30 to TRBJ2-7; 9 bases are shared with TRBD1. Germline CDR1 GTSNPN, CDR2 SVGIG (reference sequence). After removal of 2 bases from V and 11 bases from J, the junction contained 10 bases not matched to a gene. This CDR3 is 13 amino acids long. As DNA, the CDR3 is TGTGCCTGGAGTCGAGACAGGGGGGGACGGAAGTACTTC. Protein: CAWSRDRGGRKYF.

This clone has just a few counts. The chain couples TRBV19 to TRBJ2-7; a weak D match, TRBD2 (5 bases). The length of the CDR3 is 14 residues. V dropped 1 base and J dropped 2 bases, with 9 bases sitting between them. Germline lookup yields CDR1 LNHDA and CDR2 SQIVND (reference sequence). The DNA for the CDR3 is TGTGCCAGTAGTATAGTCGAGGGAGCCTACGAGCAGTACTTC. Its protein is CASSIVEGAYEQYF.

The chain combines TRBV29-1 with TRBJ2-2, with D maybe TRBD1 (5 bases). V shed 6 bases and J shed 0 bases, with 11 bases lying between them. The germline V gene has CDR1 SQVTM and CDR2 ANQGSEA. The length of the CDR3 is 14 residues. CDR3 sequence reads: CSVRQRANTGELFF. The CDR3 DNA reads TGCAGCGTGCGACAGAGAGCGAACACCGGGGAGCTGTTTTTT.

This chain connects TRBV28 to TRBJ2-3; 11 nucleotides match TRBD2. The germline V gene has CDR1 MDHEN and CDR2 SYDVKM. Trimming cost V 4 bases and J 2 bases; bases outside gene matches: 8. This CDR3 contains 17 residues. As DNA, the CDR3 is TGTGCCAGCAGTTCGCGGCTAGCGGGGGGCTTCACAGATACGCAGTATTTT. It encodes CASSSRLAGGFTDTQYF.

V gene TRBV7-2 combines with J gene TRBJ1-2, with D possibly TRBD1 on 6 matching bases. Germline V lookup: CDR1 SGHTA, CDR2 FQGNSA. Trimming pared 1 base from V and 6 bases from J, leaving 18 bases between. The CDR3 contains 16 residues. CDR3 coding DNA: TGTGCCAGCAGCTTAGAGGTCTGGGGGCGCGAGAATGGCTACACCTTC. Amino acid sequence: CASSLEVWGRENGYTF.

The V call is TRBV13, the J call TRBJ1-2; D gene uncertain. Germline V gene lookup returns CDR1 PRHDT and CDR2 FYEKMQ (reference sequence). The V end was cut by 4 bases, the J end by 3 bases, with 3 bases between. The CDR3 has 11 residues. The DNA of the CDR3 is TGTGCCAGCAGCTCGGACTATGGCTACACCTTC. Its translation: CASSSDYGYTF.

The chain joins TRBV5-1 to TRBJ1-3; no definite D call. The CDR3 has 16 residues. Looked up from germline, CDR1 is SGHRS and CDR2 is YFSETQ. The germline V and J ends were trimmed by 0 bases and 0 bases, with 10 bases remaining between them. CDR3 region: CASSLAGPSSGNTIYF. The CDR3, as DNA: TGCGCCAGCAGCTTGGCTGGCCCTAGCTCTGGAAACACCATATATTTT. The variable domain in full, completed from reference TRBV5-1 and TRBJ1-3, reads KAGVTQTPRYLIKTRGQQVTLSCSPISGHRSVSWYQQTPGQGLQFLFEYFSETQRNKGNFPGRFSGRQFSNSRSEMNVSTLELGDSALYLCASSLAGPSSGNTIYFGEGSWLTVV.

The chain recombines TRBV28 with TRBJ2-3; 7 nucleotides line up with TRBD1. The CDR3 has 15 residues. CDR1 is MDHEN, CDR2 SYDVKM, per germline. J was trimmed by 0 bases and V by 5 bases; bases with no gene match: 5. The CDR3: CASSDDRASTDTQYF. As DNA, the CDR3 is TGTGCCAGCAGTGACGACAGGGCTAGCACAGATACGCAGTATTTT.

CDR3 amino acids: CASSLGGGADTQYF. The CDR3 coding sequence is TGCGCCAGCAGCTTGGGAGGGGGGGCAGATACGCAGTATTTT. V gene TRBV5-1 combines with J gene TRBJ2-3; tentative D call: TRBD2 (7 bases). This CDR3 comprises 14 residues. CDR1 SGHRS and CDR2 YFSETQ come from the germline V gene. V lost 0 bases and J 4 bases, leaving 9 bases between the germline ends.

This rearrangement joins TRBV10-2 to TRBJ2-1; maybe TRBD2 (5 bases). The length of the CDR3 is 14 residues. The V end was cut by 2 bases, the J end by 5 bases, with 10 bases between. Germline loops: CDR1 WSHSY, CDR2 SAAADI. The chain's CDR3 is CASSEVEANNEQFF. CDR3 DNA sequence: TGCGCCAGCAGTGAGGTGGAGGCGAACAATGAGCAGTTCTTC.

This clone was seen a single time. V usage is TRBV4-3 and J usage is TRBJ2-3; unclear D gene. V gave up 1 base and J gave up 1 base, with 12 bases separating them. This CDR3 is 16 amino acids long. Looked up from germline, CDR1 is LGHNA and CDR2 is YSLEER. The CDR3 DNA sequence: TGCGCCAGCAGCCAAGTCGGTGGTCGAGGCACAGATACGCAGTATTTT. Its translation is CASSQVGGRGTDTQYF.

The CDR3 sequence is CASSEEGNTIYF. The CDR3 coding sequence is TGCGCCAGCAGCGAGGAGGGGAACACCATATATTTT. This chain uses TRBV5-1 with TRBJ1-3, with D maybe TRBD1 (5 bases). V lost 4 bases and J 7 bases, leaving 9 bases between the germline ends. CDR3 length: 12 amino acids. Germline CDR1 reads SGHRS; CDR2 reads YFSETQ.

The chain combines TRBV9 with TRBJ2-1; 9 bases map to TRBD1. The germline V gene encodes CDR1 SGDLS and CDR2 YYNGEE. The CDR3 covers 15 residues. The trim removed 4 bases at V and 6 bases at J, leaving 8 bases unmatched. CDR3 coding DNA: TGTGCCAGCAGCCTCCGGGACAGGGTAGGCAATGAGCAGTTCTTC. It encodes CASSLRDRVGNEQFF. Using reference TRBV9 and TRBJ2-1 for the parts outside the CDR3, the full variable domain is DSGVTQTPKHLITATGQRVTLRCSPRSGDLSVYWYQQSLDQGLQFLIQYYNGEERAKGNILERFSAQQFPDLHSELNLSSLELGDSALYFCASSLRDRVGNEQFFGPGTRLTVL.

For this clone: The junction departs from germline at one end; a sequencing error may be responsible. This chain joins TRBV5-3 and TRBJ2-5, with 8 nucleotides matching TRBD2. TRBV5-3 is an open reading frame, and its role is uncertain. There are 10 residues in the CDR3. CDR3 sequence reads: CARSSSGGHF. CDR3 nucleotide sequence: TGTGCCAGAAGCTCCAGCGGGGGCCACTTC.

The genes are TRBV9 and TRBJ2-2; 8 bases are a match to TRBD1. Per germline, CDR1 SGDLS and CDR2 YYNGEE. V lost 3 bases and J lost 2; bases outside the gene matches: 3. The CDR3 contains 15 residues. As DNA, the CDR3 is TGTGCCAGCAGCGGGACAGGGTTCAACACCGGGGAGCTGTTTTTT. Protein product: CASSGTGFNTGELFF.

J is TRBJ2-3 and V is TRBV9; TRBD2 is a possible D gene (5 bases). Deletions cut 3 bases from V and 8 bases from J, with 13 bases between. The CDR3 covers 13 residues. CDR1 and CDR2 (germline): SGDLS, YYNGEE. The CDR3 bases are TGTGCCAGCAGCGAGGGAGTATTGGGTACGCAGTATTTT. It specifies CASSEGVLGTQYF.

The chain is built from TRBV4-1 and TRBJ1-1, with TRBD1 matching over 7 bases. This CDR3 has 14 amino acids. Germline CDR1 is MGHRA and CDR2 is YSYEKL. The V gene end was trimmed by 4 bases and the J gene end by 8 bases; junction bases not matched to a gene: 10. The CDR3 DNA follows: TGCGCCAGCAGCCGAAACCCGACAGGGAGGGAAGCTTTCTTT. This sequence encodes CASSRNPTGREAFF.

As to this clone: Within the sample, other DNA sequences also encode this same CDR3. This rearrangement joins TRBV18 to TRBJ1-2, with 8 bases lining up with TRBD1. The CDR3 runs 17 residues. Germline CDR1 and CDR2: KGHSH and LQKENI. V gave up 3 bases and J gave up 2 bases; unmatched junction bases: 11. CDR3 bases: TGTGCCAGCTCACCGCGGTCCCAGGGGGCAACCAACTATGGCTACACCTTC. This encodes CASSPRSQGATNYGYTF.

The genes are TRBV25-1 and TRBJ2-3; tentatively, D is TRBD1 (6 bases). CDR1 and CDR2 from the germline V gene are MGHDK and SYGVNS. V was clipped by 4 bases and J by 0 bases, with 8 bases between them. The CDR3 spans 14 residues. DNA of the CDR3: TGTGCCAGCAGTGGGGGGCGTAGCACAGATACGCAGTATTTT. This gives the protein CASSGGRSTDTQYF.

A few counts support this clone. Germline is not matched at one junction end, which may reflect a read error. The V call is TRBV19, the J call TRBJ2-3; possibly TRBD1 for D (5 bases). CDR1 and CDR2 from the germline V gene are LNHDA and SQIVND (reference sequence). The CDR3 is made up of 16 amino acids. CDR3: CADRRTWARAGDTQYF. The CDR3 DNA reads TGCGCCGATAGGAGAACGTGGGCCAGGGCAGGAGATACGCAGTATTTT.

The rearrangement joins TRBV30 to TRBJ1-2; TRBD1 is a possible D gene (5 bases). V was pared by 4 bases and J by 4 bases, with 13 bases between. The CDR3 spans 13 residues. Germline V gene data show CDR1 as GTSNPN and CDR2 as SVGIG (reference sequence). CDR3 nucleotides: TGTGCCTGGACCCTAAGGGGAGGCTATGGCTACACCTTC. Translation: CAWTLRGGYGYTF.

V usage is TRBV4-2 and J usage is TRBJ1-3, with TRBD1 identical over 8 bases. Trimming at V came to 4 bases and at J to 2 bases, leaving 13 bases not matched to a gene. The CDR3 has 18 residues. The V gene's germline CDR1 is LGHNA and CDR2 YNFKEQ. The CDR3 loop is CASSPVSGAGGTGNTIYF. In DNA form, the CDR3 reads TGTGCCAGCAGCCCCGTTTCCGGGGCAGGGGGCACTGGAAACACCATATATTTT.

This clone was found once. The rearrangement uses TRBV7-8 and TRBJ1-6; 9 bases are shared with TRBD1. The germline V gene has CDR1 SGHVS and CDR2 FQNEAQ. CDR3 size: 15 residues. The V segment lost 7 bases and the J segment 9 bases; nucleotides outside the gene matches: 10. CDR3 coding DNA: TGTGCCAGCAAAAGGACAGGGGACAAAATTTCACCCCTCCACTTT. Translation: CASKRTGDKISPLHF.